This T cell receptor (beta chain) was sequenced in a study of identical twins (dated by TCRdb to the mid-2010s). The study in broad terms: The study deep-sequenced TCR alpha and beta repertoires from monozygotic twins, unrelated adults of various ages and cord blood to test whether fetal clonotypes persist. Replicate twin experiments were performed at different times using different library preparation protocols to rule out contamination. What the research found in general, with its limitations: Because the same donors could not be followed over many years, the conclusions depended on cross-sectional statistical analysis. Zero-insertion analyses could be partly confounded by invariant T cells such as MAIT and iNKT, though diverse VJ usage argued against such confounding for most clonotypes. Compared with coincidental sharing between unrelated individuals, out-of-frame TCR alpha sequences shared between twins showed an excess of sequences with low generation probability. Excess twin sharing in beta out-of-frame sequences was weaker because fewer shared sequences lowered the signal-to-noise ratio. In monozygotic twins, out-of-frame TCR alpha sharing was systematically underestimated by recombination models, although the models agreed with sharing between unrelated individuals. Fewer insertions were carried by abundant cord blood beta clonotypes; a weaker similar trend was observed in young adult naive repertoires, while no such trend was observed in memory repertoires.

The library was prepared using 5' RACE. Data came from an Illumina HiSeq 2000. Template switching introduced a universal primer binding site; the final cDNA contained a unique molecular identifier, enabling accurate counting of TCR cDNA molecules. Specific primers in the conserved constant-segment region were used to synthesize first-strand cDNA for the TCR alpha and beta chains. To control for contamination, every cDNA library carried two barcodes: a SMART-Mk sample barcode plus Illumina barcodes. TruSeq adapter sequences, together with Illumina sample barcodes, were added in two successive PCR steps. TCR alpha and beta cDNA libraries were sequenced on the Illumina HiSeq platform with custom primers. Per the source publication's procedure: Unique molecular identifiers were extracted from raw reads with MiGEC, and CDR3 positions were determined with MiXCR. Recombination models were inferred per individual with the repgenHMM and IGoR tools using an EM algorithm. Shared clonotypes were analyzed with the tcR package in R, and sharing was normalized by the product of cloneset sizes. To study raw recombination without the effects of thymic and clonal selection, out-of-frame nonproductive sequences were analyzed. Clones were called with MiXCR by TCRdb after fastp trimmed the public reads at Q25, and only in-frame beta chains were retained. Each CDR3 protein appears once, grouped with its most common genes and DNA. TCRdb's processing, not the authors', yielded these V and J calls. This sample has approximately 890,000 distinct CDR3 sequences in its table, and around an eighth of those were observed once. Roughly 1.6% of the sample comes from the top ten.

For CDR1 and CDR2, the germline V gene (reference sequence) lists LGHDT and YNNKEL. V was cut back by 5 bases and J by 4 bases, leaving a gap of 10 bases between them. Counted from cysteine to phenylalanine, this CDR3 has 13 amino acids. The entry retains the CDR3 DNA only, 39 bases that are in frame from base 1. Every donor in the study was a healthy Caucasian. Three pairs of female monozygotic twins, all aged about 18 to 29 years, made up the twin cohort. The RNA used for TCR libraries was isolated from peripheral blood mononuclear cells. At least ten counts were recorded for this clonotype. No cognate antigen has been identified for it. No qualities accompany the bases; no much larger clone lies one base away. In addition, the sample was reused for a study of yellow fever vaccine responses in identical twins. Per the second study: The T cell response to vaccination in identical twins was reported by the authors to appear partly convergent and partly personalized. The study precisely tracked vaccine-responding T cell clones in identical twins.

The sequence was collected from a woman aged 18-29 years in good health. The rearrangement combines TRBV3-1 with TRBJ2-3; no D gene call is confident. Sample: PBMCs. The DNA reads as follows: TGTGCCAGCAGCTCCTCCTGGGCAGATACGCAGTATTTT. This codes for CASSSSWADTQYF.